The rows below give T cell receptor beta chains drawn from one sample of a study of blood T cell repertoires in COVID-19. Sequencing was performed with immunoSEQ multiplex PCR; in TCRdb, only in-frame clones are kept and a portion is missing. The table records 250,000 to 300,000 clones, 88% of them present only once. The sample consisted of peripheral blood. The receptors here all came from a woman aged 25 to 39 with COVID-19, enrolled during active disease. The CDR3 runs from the conserved cysteine through the conserved F or W. The D gene is left open where the match is weak. Some rows mark clone size as missing; the rest say once, few, many or name a class of expanded clone.

D gene: NA
clone size: few
V gene: TRBV7-9
J gene: TRBJ1-1
CDR3 protein: CASSLLTGILNTEAFF
CDR3 DNA: TGTGCCAGCAGCCTCCTCACAGGTATATTGAACACTGAAGCTTTCTTT

D gene: NA
clone size: NA
V gene: TRBV5-6
J gene: TRBJ2-2
CDR3 protein: CASSFQVNAGELFF
CDR3 DNA: TGTGCCAGCAGCTTCCAGGTAAACGCCGGGGAGCTGTTTTTT

D gene: TRBD1
clone size: NA
V gene: TRBV19
J gene: TRBJ2-7
CDR3 protein: CASSVTTGGWKRIYEQYF
CDR3 DNA: TGTGCCAGTAGTGTTACTACAGGGGGCTGGAAGCGTATCTACGAGCAGTACTTC

D gene: TRBD1
clone size: NA
V gene: TRBV28
J gene: TRBJ2-5
CDR3 protein: CASSLPTGETETQYF
CDR3 DNA: TGTGCCAGCAGTTTACCCACAGGGGAAACGGAGACCCAGTACTTC

D gene: TRBD1
clone size: NA
V gene: TRBV6-5
J gene: TRBJ1-6
CDR3 protein: CASSYGTGDSPLHF
CDR3 DNA: TGTGCCAGCAGTTACGGGACAGGGGATTCACCCCTCCACTTT

D gene: TRBD1
clone size: NA
V gene: TRBV5-6
J gene: TRBJ2-7
CDR3 protein: CASSRDTGQGSYEQYF
CDR3 DNA: TGTGCCAGCAGCCGAGACACGGGACAGGGTTCCTACGAGCAGTACTTC

D gene: NA
clone size: NA
V gene: TRBV27
J gene: TRBJ2-1
CDR3 protein: CASSLGDRREQFF
CDR3 DNA: TGTGCCAGCTCCCTCGGCGACCGGCGGGAGCAGTTCTTC

D gene: NA
clone size: NA
V gene: TRBV5-4
J gene: TRBJ1-2
CDR3 protein: CASSARGGNYGYTF
CDR3 DNA: TGTGCCAGCAGCGCTCGCGGTGGAAACTATGGCTACACCTTC

D gene: NA
clone size: NA
V gene: TRBV7-2
J gene: TRBJ2-1
CDR3 protein: CASSSQGNEQFF
CDR3 DNA: TGTGCCAGCAGCTCTCAGGGGAATGAGCAGTTCTTC

D gene: NA
clone size: NA
V gene: TRBV30
J gene: TRBJ2-1
CDR3 protein: CAWSGGPILDEQFF
CDR3 DNA: TGTGCCTGGAGTGGGGGGCCGATTTTGGATGAGCAGTTCTTC

D gene: NA
clone size: NA
V gene: TRBV10-3
J gene: TRBJ2-1
CDR3 protein: CAISRGTQEPYNEQFF
CDR3 DNA: TGTGCCATCAGCAGAGGGACTCAAGAGCCCTACAATGAGCAGTTCTTC

D gene: TRBD1
clone size: NA
V gene: TRBV18
J gene: TRBJ1-2
CDR3 protein: CASSLIRQGDYGYTF
CDR3 DNA: TGTGCCAGCTCACTAATAAGACAGGGGGACTATGGCTACACCTTC

D gene: TRBD1
clone size: NA
V gene: TRBV5-8
J gene: TRBJ1-4
CDR3 protein: CASSLRGRGTNEKLFF
CDR3 DNA: TGTGCCAGCAGCTTGAGGGGGCGCGGAACTAATGAAAAACTGTTTTTT

D gene: NA
clone size: NA
V gene: TRBV4-3
J gene: TRBJ1-2
CDR3 protein: CASSQDPPQLFNYGYTF
CDR3 DNA: TGCGCCAGCAGCCAAGATCCCCCACAGCTTTTTAACTATGGCTACACCTTC

D gene: NA
clone size: NA
V gene: TRBV5-1
J gene: TRBJ2-1
CDR3 protein: CASSLGLNEQFF
CDR3 DNA: TGCGCCAGCAGCTTGGGACTCAATGAGCAGTTCTTC

D gene: NA
clone size: NA
V gene: TRBV5-5
J gene: TRBJ2-7
CDR3 protein: CASSLRTEQYF
CDR3 DNA: TGTGCCAGCAGCCTGCGGACAGAGCAGTACTTC